This T cell receptor beta chain was sequenced in a study of post-analysis software for immune sequencing data. General study findings and limits: Co-batched samples clustered tightly together by F measure. There were several TRBV segments more frequent in patients than controls, and TRBV5-6, TRBV5-1 and TRBV20-1 were among them.

With regard to this clonotype: Its antigen is undetermined.

V trimming: 5 bases; J trimming: 7 bases; junction bases outside the gene matches: 11. Germline V gives CDR1 MGHRA, CDR2 YSYEKL. This CDR3 spans 15 amino acids. Built from TCR beta cDNA, the libraries had unique molecular identifiers in them. Each CDR3 protein gets one entry after TCRdb re-called the PCR reads with MiXCR. Here the sample spans some 190,000 distinct CDR3 sequences, over 25% being singletons. The sample comprised blood. This TCR derives from a girl younger than 18 with multiple sclerosis. The chain couples TRBV4-1 to TRBJ1-1; 9 nucleotides agree with TRBD1. The CDR3 protein is CASSYKTGGLIEAFF. The CDR3 region has the DNA TGCGCCAGCAGCTATAAGACAGGGGGTTTAATTGAAGCTTTCTTT.